These 9 T cell receptor beta chains came from one sample sequenced in a study of blood T cell repertoires in COVID-19. Here immunoSEQ multiplex PCR was the method, and the copy in TCRdb shows in-frame clones only, minus some. Counted here are 100,000 or so clones, roughly nine tenths occurring once; the ten biggest clones make up roughly 17%. The source material was peripheral blood. The receptors come from a man aged 50-59 years with acute or convalescent COVID-19.

This chain joins TRBV28 and TRBJ1-1; possible D gene TRBD1, 5 bases. The CDR3 spans 13 residues. The V end lost 7 bases, the J end lost 2 bases, and 11 bases lay between the germline ends. The germline V gene encodes CDR1 MDHEN and CDR2 SYDVKM. The CDR3 sequence is CASTLTANTEAFF. In DNA form, the CDR3 reads TGTGCCAGCACCCTGACAGCTAACACTGAAGCTTTCTTT. Supplemented by reference TRBV28 and TRBJ1-1, the full variable domain reads DVKVTQSSRYLVKRTGEKVFLECVQDMDHENMFWYRQDPGLGLRLIYFSYDVKMKEKGDIPEGYSVSREKKERFSLILESASTNQTSMYLCASTLTANTEAFFGQGTRLTVV.

The rearrangement links TRBV7-9 to TRBJ2-5; 7 bases map to TRBD2. Trimming removed 5 bases from V and 7 bases from J; junction bases left unmatched: 10. The CDR3 has 14 residues. Germline V gives CDR1 SEHNR, CDR2 FQNEAQ (reference sequence). The CDR3 nucleotides read TGTGCCAGCAGCCCGACCGGGGGGATACGGACCCAGTACTTC. It yields the protein CASSPTGGIRTQYF.

V and J are TRBV28 and TRBJ1-3; D may be TRBD1 (5 bases). Germline V gives CDR1 MDHEN, CDR2 SYDVKM. V dropped 7 bases and J dropped 0 bases, with 16 bases sitting between them. This CDR3 comprises 16 residues. The CDR3 here is CASIVGGVPSGNTIYF. CDR3 in DNA: TGTGCCAGCATCGTGGGGGGGGTCCCCTCTGGAAACACCATATATTTT.

This clone was counted once. This chain links TRBV5-4 with TRBJ1-5, with a weak D call TRBD1 (5 bases). CDR3 length equals 15 residues. V shed 4 bases and J shed 7 bases, with 18 bases lying between them. Germline V gene sequence: CDR1 SGHNT, CDR2 YYREEE (reference sequence). CDR3 residues: CASSVQGGAGQPQHF. The DNA of the CDR3 is TGTGCCAGCAGCGTGCAGGGAGGCGCGGGGCAGCCCCAGCATTTT.

This chain connects TRBV5-8 to TRBJ2-3; 8 positions agree with TRBD1. Germline V CDR1 and CDR2: SGHTS, YDEGEE. J gave up 0 bases and V 2 bases, and 5 bases lay outside the gene matches. The CDR3 length is 16 residues. The CDR3 sequence: CASSLSRGLSTDTQYF. Written as DNA, the CDR3 is TGTGCCAGCAGCTTAAGCAGGGGGCTAAGCACAGATACGCAGTATTTT.

This chain connects TRBV28 to TRBJ2-4; 7 bases line up with TRBD2. CDR1 and CDR2 (germline): MDHEN, SYDVKM. V was pared by 3 bases and J by 0 bases, with 2 bases of the junction left unmatched. The length of the CDR3 is 15 residues. In DNA, the CDR3 is TGTGCCAGCAGTTTTGGCGGGGGAGCCAAAAACATTCAGTACTTC. Translating it yields CASSFGGGAKNIQYF. The whole variable domain, remainder taken from reference TRBV28 and TRBJ2-4, is DVKVTQSSRYLVKRTGEKVFLECVQDMDHENMFWYRQDPGLGLRLIYFSYDVKMKEKGDIPEGYSVSREKKERFSLILESASTNQTSMYLCASSFGGGAKNIQYFGAGTRLSVL.

This clone was picked up a small number of times. The chain recombines TRBV2 with TRBJ1-1; TRBD1 matches 7 bases. With 2 bases clipped from V and 1 base from J, the junction kept 7 bases outside the gene matches. Germline-derived CDR1 and CDR2 are SNHLY and FYNNEI. This CDR3 spans 16 amino acids. The CDR3 DNA is TGTGCCAGCAGTGAAAGGTCAGGGGGTGGGAACACTGAAGCTTTCTTT. Protein: CASSERSGGGNTEAFF.

The chain carries TRBV11-2 and TRBJ1-1; D gene uncertain. The CDR3 is 14 residues long. Germline V gene data show CDR1 as SGHAT and CDR2 as FQNNGV. The V and J ends lost 5 bases and 0 bases respectively, with 10 bases between them. The CDR3 sequence is CASSGTALNTEAFF. The DNA of the CDR3 is TGTGCCAGCAGCGGCACCGCTTTGAACACTGAAGCTTTCTTT.

This clone was detected a few times. The V and J genes are TRBV7-2 and TRBJ1-5; TRBD1 matches at 8 bases. This CDR3 spans 13 amino acids. CDR1 and CDR2 from the germline V gene are SGHTA and FQGNSA. J was trimmed by 15 bases and V by 6 bases; bases with no gene match: 13. The CDR3 DNA sequence: TGTGCCAGCAGAAGGGGACAGGCAGATATGATGCATTTT. Translation gives CASRRGQADMMHF. The variable domain in full, with the rest retrieved from reference TRBV7-2 and TRBJ1-5, is GAGVSQSPSNKVTEKGKDVELRCDPISGHTALYWYRQSLGQGLEFLIYFQGNSAPDKSGLPSDRFSAERTGGSVSTLTIQRTQQEDSAVYLCASRRGQADMMHFGDGTRLSIL.